Below, 25 T cell receptor beta chains from the same sample are listed, as sequenced in a study of blood T cell repertoires in COVID-19 (dated by TCRdb to the early 2020s). The library was obtained by the immunoSEQ multiplex PCR assay. Drawn from immuneACCESS, this table holds only the in-frame rearrangements with V and J called that TCRdb kept. Clones are partly lost; checked studies trace under half to an unresolved V gene and leave the rest unexplained. Within this sample are about 210,000 clones, with 80% to 90% of them counted one time only. The ten largest make up more than 1.4% of the sample. Source material: peripheral blood. These receptors originate from a man in his late teens or twenties with active or convalescent COVID-19.

The sample holds a few counts of this clone. This chain connects TRBV28 to TRBJ1-1, with a possible D match to TRBD1 (5 bases). The V and J ends lost 4 bases and 1 base respectively, with 10 bases between them. From germline, CDR1 is MDHEN and CDR2 SYDVKM. CDR3 length: 14 residues. The chain's CDR3 is CASSWGGGNTEAFF. CDR3 sequence (DNA): TGTGCCAGCAGTTGGGGGGGAGGGAACACTGAAGCTTTCTTT.

The chain joins TRBV2 to TRBJ1-5; D unresolved. This CDR3 spans 14 amino acids. Germline loops: CDR1 SNHLY, CDR2 FYNNEI. V was cut by 6 bases and J by 0 bases, with 9 bases left in between. The CDR3 coding sequence is TGTGCCAGCAGCCGGGAATATAGCAATCAGCCCCAGCATTTT. Translating it yields CASSREYSNQPQHF.

V is TRBV28 and J is TRBJ1-1, with a tentative D call TRBD1 (5 bases). The CDR3 is 14 amino acids. V lost 3 bases and J 4 bases, leaving 12 bases between the germline ends. Germline values: CDR1 MDHEN, CDR2 SYDVKM. As DNA, the CDR3 is TGTGCCAGCAGTTTGGTAGGGGTGGGCACTGAAGCTTTCTTT. This codes for CASSLVGVGTEAFF.

The rearrangement joins TRBV28 to TRBJ2-2; 12 positions match TRBD2. The V segment lost 5 bases and the J segment 5 bases; nucleotides outside the gene matches: 9. Germline-derived CDR1 and CDR2 are MDHEN and SYDVKM. The CDR3 spans 17 residues. CDR3 DNA: TGTGCCAGCAGTCGTACACTAGCGGGAGGTCGGACCGGGGAGCTGTTTTTT. It codes for CASSRTLAGGRTGELFF.

A few counts support this clone. V and J are TRBV6-2 or TRBV6-3 and TRBJ1-1; D ambiguous. The length of the CDR3 is 14 residues. The V gene lost 0 bases and the J gene lost 1 base, with 6 bases spanning the gap. Germline CDR1 MNHEY, CDR2 SVGEGT. CDR3 sequence (DNA): TGTGCCAGCAGTTACTCGGCAGGGAACACTGAAGCTTTCTTT. It encodes CASSYSAGNTEAFF.

The chain recombines TRBV19 with TRBJ2-3, with TRBD1 identical over 8 bases. J gave up 1 base and V 5 bases, and 2 bases lay outside the gene matches. The CDR3 runs 14 residues. Germline CDR1 and CDR2: LNHDA and SQIVND (reference sequence). The CDR3 coding sequence is TGTGCCAGTAGTGGACAGGGCCGCACAGATACGCAGTATTTT. Encoded protein: CASSGQGRTDTQYF.

Here the CDR3 DNA reads TGTGCCAGCAGCCAAGGCATGACAGCGATTTCACCCCTCCACTTT. This codes for CASSQGMTAISPLHF. J is TRBJ1-6 and V is TRBV3-1 (or the pseudogene TRBV3-2), with D possibly being TRBD1 (5 bases). The germline gives CDR1 LGHDT, CDR2 YNNKEL (reference sequence). V dropped 1 base and J dropped 9 bases, with 13 bases sitting between them. The CDR3 is 15 residues long.

The chain recombines TRBV6-5 with TRBJ2-7; D unclear. V shed 5 bases and J shed 4 bases, with 15 bases lying between them. The CDR3 extends over 14 amino acids. CDR1 MNHEY and CDR2 SVGAGI come from the germline V gene. As DNA, the CDR3 is TGTGCCAGCAGTCCCCCTGGTCTCGGTTACGAGCAGTACTTC. Amino acid sequence: CASSPPGLGYEQYF.

The chain recombines TRBV10-3 with TRBJ2-1, with 8 bases that match TRBD1. The CDR3 contains 14 residues. V shed 6 bases, J shed 9 bases, and the junction held 10 bases outside the gene matches. CDR1 and CDR2 (germline): ENHRY, SYGVKD. DNA of the CDR3: TGTGCCATCAGCAGGACAGGGAAATGGAGTGAGCAGTTCTTC. It codes for CAISRTGKWSEQFF.

This chain connects TRBV7-2 to TRBJ2-7; D uncertain. The V end was cut by 1 base, the J end by 3 bases, with 4 bases between. This CDR3 comprises 12 residues. Germline V CDR1 and CDR2: SGHTA, FQGNSA. The CDR3 sequence: CASSLVLYEQYF. CDR3 coding DNA: TGTGCCAGCAGCTTAGTCCTCTACGAGCAGTACTTC.

V is TRBV5-1 and J is TRBJ1-3; maybe TRBD1 (5 bases). V shed 3 bases and J shed 0 bases, with 10 bases lying between them. The CDR3 runs 15 residues. The germline CDR1 and CDR2 sequences are SGHRS and YFSETQ. The CDR3 reads CASSSEGHSGNTIYF. The CDR3 DNA is TGCGCCAGCAGCTCGGAGGGGCACTCTGGAAACACCATATATTTT. Supplemented by reference TRBV5-1 and TRBJ1-3, the full variable domain reads KAGVTQTPRYLIKTRGQQVTLSCSPISGHRSVSWYQQTPGQGLQFLFEYFSETQRNKGNFPGRFSGRQFSNSRSEMNVSTLELGDSALYLCASSSEGHSGNTIYFGEGSWLTVV.

This clone was observed a few times. The gene calls are TRBV23-1 and TRBJ1-1, with 9 bases that match TRBD1. TRBV23-1 qualifies as an ORF whose function is uncertain. Trimming took 0 bases from V and 2 from J; bases not matched to a gene: 7. There are 17 residues in the CDR3. This CDR3 is CASSQSIGQGINTEAFF. The CDR3 DNA reads TGCGCCAGCAGTCAATCAATAGGACAGGGGATAAACACTGAAGCTTTCTTT.

The CDR3 here is CASSPLTGTGPRNQPQHF. CDR3 DNA sequence: TGTGCCAGCAGTCCCCTAACCGGGACAGGGCCCCGCAATCAGCCCCAGCATTTT. This chain connects TRBV27 to TRBJ1-5, with 9 bases matching TRBD1. The CDR3 length is 18 residues. V trimming: 5 bases; J trimming: 2 bases; junction bases outside the gene matches: 13. Germline values: CDR1 MNHEY, CDR2 SMNVEV (reference sequence).

The chain uses TRBV29-1 and TRBJ1-1; D perhaps matches TRBD1 (6 bases). Germline V gene lookup returns CDR1 SQVTM and CDR2 ANQGSEA. The CDR3 runs to 14 residues. V was trimmed by 6 bases and J by 1 base, leaving 15 bases between them. The CDR3 sequence is CSVGGGGRNTEAFF. The CDR3 DNA sequence: TGCAGCGTCGGGGGCGGGGGGCGGAACACTGAAGCTTTCTTT.

The chain has TRBV9 and TRBJ1-2, with 7 positions matching TRBD1. Unmatched junction bases numbered 6, after V lost 4 bases and J lost 0 bases. The CDR3 consists of 15 residues. Germline V gene data show CDR1 as SGDLS and CDR2 as YYNGEE. The CDR3 DNA follows: TGTGCCAGCAGCAAGACAGGGCTAGCTAACTATGGCTACACCTTC. This gives the protein CASSKTGLANYGYTF. Full variable domain (missing parts from reference TRBV9 and TRBJ1-2): DSGVTQTPKHLITATGQRVTLRCSPRSGDLSVYWYQQSLDQGLQFLIQYYNGEERAKGNILERFSAQQFPDLHSELNLSSLELGDSALYFCASSKTGLANYGYTFGSGTRLTVV.

This sequence joins TRBV27 and TRBJ1-5; D is unresolved. CDR3 length: 16 amino acids. From germline, CDR1 is MNHEY and CDR2 SMNVEV (reference sequence). V lost 3 bases and J 0 bases, leaving 12 bases between the germline ends. The CDR3: CASSFAGGDSNQPQHF. The CDR3 coding sequence is TGTGCCAGCAGTTTCGCGGGCGGGGATAGCAATCAGCCCCAGCATTTT.

Comment on this clone: The junction does not match germline at one end; this may be a read error. The V and J genes are TRBV6-5 and TRBJ1-4, with 7 bases matching TRBD1. Germline assignment: CDR1 MNHEY and CDR2 SVGAGI. The CDR3 is made up of 15 amino acids. The CDR3 is CASSYSGRGDEKLFF. CDR3 DNA: TGTGCCAGCAGCTACTCTGGCAGGGGGGATGAAAAACTGTTTTTT.

The V and J genes are TRBV7-2 and TRBJ2-7; 8 positions agree with TRBD2. V lost 0 bases and J lost 5; bases outside the gene matches: 6. The CDR3 consists of 15 residues. Per the germline V gene, CDR1 is SGHTA and CDR2 is FQGNSA. The DNA for the CDR3 is TGTGCCAGCAGCTTAGCGCGGGAGGCTTACCACGAGCAGTACTTC. Translated, it gives CASSLAREAYHEQYF.

The chain carries TRBV27 and TRBJ1-4; D is possibly TRBD1 (6 bases). CDR1 is MNHEY and CDR2 is SMNVEV in the germline V gene (reference sequence). The ends were cut back, 4 bases at V and 0 bases at J, with 15 bases in the middle. This CDR3 is built from 17 residues. CDR3 nucleotide sequence: TGTGCCAGCAGTTCGAGGCAGGGGTTTGCAACTAATGAAAAACTGTTTTTT. Its protein is CASSSRQGFATNEKLFF.

V and J are TRBV12-3 or TRBV12-4 and TRBJ2-3, with D tentatively TRBD1 (5 bases). The CDR3 has 13 amino acids. V was trimmed by 2 bases and J by 6 bases, leaving 9 bases between them. The CDR3 sequence is CASSLSGADTQYF. The DNA of the CDR3 is TGTGCCAGCAGTTTATCTGGGGCCGATACGCAGTATTTT.

The rearrangement links TRBV7-9 to TRBJ2-3; D gene uncertain. The CDR3 spans 15 residues. V was pared by 4 bases and J by 0 bases, with 11 bases between. Germline V gene lookup returns CDR1 SEHNR and CDR2 FQNEAQ (reference sequence). CDR3 loop: CASSYTSRSTDTQYF. In DNA form, the CDR3 reads TGTGCCAGCAGCTATACTTCCCGGAGCACAGATACGCAGTATTTT.

The chain joins TRBV28 to TRBJ1-1; perhaps TRBD1 as D (6 bases). Germline values: CDR1 MDHEN, CDR2 SYDVKM. Trimming took 5 bases from V and 4 from J, leaving 14 bases between them. The CDR3 totals 14 residues. This chain's CDR3 is CASSPTGPGTEAFF. CDR3 DNA: TGTGCCAGCAGTCCTACAGGGCCGGGCACTGAAGCTTTCTTT.

The genes are TRBV19 and TRBJ2-2; D gene unclear. Deletions cut 3 bases from V and 6 bases from J, with 5 bases between. CDR1 LNHDA and CDR2 SQIVND come from the germline V gene (reference sequence). The CDR3 spans 12 residues. The CDR3 is CASSIVAGELFF. In DNA form, the CDR3 reads TGTGCCAGTAGTATTGTCGCCGGGGAGCTGTTTTTT.

The chain combines TRBV7-2 with TRBJ2-1, with D possibly matching TRBD1 (6 bases). V lost 3 bases and J 5 bases, leaving 17 bases between the germline ends. Germline CDR1 is SGHTA and CDR2 is FQGNSA. The CDR3 runs 16 residues. CDR3 loop: CASSLNPGVPDNEQFF. CDR3 bases: TGTGCCAGCAGCTTGAATCCAGGGGTTCCGGACAATGAGCAGTTCTTC.

This chain links TRBV7-9 with TRBJ1-1; D is possibly TRBD1 (6 bases). The CDR3 has 13 amino acids. V lost 0 bases and J lost 11, with 13 bases in between. Germline V gene sequence: CDR1 SEHNR, CDR2 FQNEAQ (reference sequence). DNA of the CDR3: TGTGCCAGCAGCTTAGCCGGGGACATGGTGGCTTTCTTT. Its translation: CASSLAGDMVAFF.